The clone carrying this T cell receptor (beta chain) has a handful of counts. The antigen is not known. The ends were cut back, 1 base at V and 10 bases at J, with 13 bases in the middle. This CDR3 comprises 13 residues. CDR1 is KGHSH and CDR2 is LQKENI in the germline V gene. These data belong to a study of T-cell memory formation after mild COVID-19. Study context: TCR clusters largely stayed donor specific.

TCRdb reprocessed the 5' RACE reads via MiXCR and lists one record per CDR3 protein. The sample holds around 180,000 distinct CDR3 sequences, approximately 16% seen once. Study-wide points: Mainly in CM and EM were contracting CD4+ clones; CD8+ were in EMRA. Memory from before infection featured some responding clones, which suggests cross-reactive memory joined.

The sequenced sample consisted of PBMCs or a T cell subset sorted from them (not recorded which). The TCR originated in an adult woman who had mild COVID-19 (a few samples of this study predate the infection). Cell type and time point are not known. The chain carries TRBV18 and TRBJ1-2; D is ambiguous. CDR3 DNA: TGTGCCAGCTCACCACGAGAGCAGTGGGTCTACACCTTC. Translating it yields CASSPREQWVYTF.